What follows are 17 T cell receptor beta chains derived from one specimen sequenced in a study of neurological immune-mediated disorders. MiXCR was run by TCRdb on the 5' RACE reads, yielding one entry per CDR3 protein. Of tens of thousands of distinct CDR3 sequences in the sample, roughly 10% were seen once. Material for sequencing was PBMCs. Receptor source: a man aged 55 to 69 in good health.

This clonotype was seen a few times. The chain carries TRBV19 and TRBJ2-1; 9 bases agree with TRBD1. Trimming at V came to 6 bases and at J to 6 bases, leaving 9 bases not matched to a gene. The CDR3 length is 15 residues. Germline loops: CDR1 LNHDA, CDR2 SQIVND (reference sequence). This CDR3 reads CASSGTGTGSNEQFF. The CDR3 coding sequence is TGTGCCAGTAGCGGTACCGGGACAGGGAGCAATGAGCAGTTCTTC.

At least ten counts were recorded for this clonotype. J is TRBJ1-4 and V is TRBV5-1; D ambiguous. With 4 bases removed from V and 0 bases from J, the gap between germline ends came to 7 bases. The CDR3 runs to 14 residues. Germline assignment: CDR1 SGHRS and CDR2 YFSETQ. The CDR3 DNA follows: TGCGCCAGCAGCCCCGACTCAACTAATGAAAAACTGTTTTTT. It is translated as CASSPDSTNEKLFF.

The chain joins TRBV10-3 to TRBJ2-3, with D possibly TRBD1 on 6 matching bases. Germline assignment: CDR1 ENHRY and CDR2 SYGVKD. CDR3 length equals 13 residues. The germline V and J ends were trimmed by 4 bases and 14 bases, with 19 bases remaining between them. The CDR3: CAISGGPTDTTYF. CDR3 nucleotides: TGTGCCATCAGTGGGGGGCCCACAGATACGACGTATTTT.

This clonotype was seen ten or more times. This chain uses TRBV10-3 with TRBJ1-2; TRBD1 agrees at 7 bases. This CDR3 spans 14 amino acids. Germline CDR1 is ENHRY and CDR2 is SYGVKD. The trim removed 0 bases at V and 8 bases at J, leaving 6 bases unmatched. DNA for the CDR3: TGTGCCATCAGTGAGTCCACAGGGGCCCGAGGCTACACCTTC. Amino acids: CAISESTGARGYTF.

This clonotype has at least ten counts. The V gene is TRBV13, the J gene TRBJ1-1, with 12 positions matching TRBD1. Germline lookup yields CDR1 PRHDT and CDR2 FYEKMQ (reference sequence). The junction had 8 bases not matched to a gene; V was cut back by 5 bases and J by 7 bases. CDR3 length: 15 residues. CDR3 region: CASSPRDRGRGEAFF. CDR3 coding DNA: TGTGCCAGCAGCCCCCGGGACAGGGGGCGCGGTGAAGCTTTCTTT.

This clonotype was found many times. The chain is built from TRBV12-3 or TRBV12-4 and TRBJ2-1; 7 nucleotides match TRBD2. This CDR3 region has 15 residues. The J segment lost 3 bases and the V segment lost 1 base, leaving 3 bases of the junction unmatched. The CDR3 nucleotides are TGTGCCAGCAGTTTAGGCCTAGCGGACTACAATGAGCAGTTCTTC. Protein sequence: CASSLGLADYNEQFF.

This clonotype was counted many times. This rearrangement joins TRBV5-4 to TRBJ2-1; TRBD2 matches at 8 bases. Germline CDR1 SGHNT, CDR2 YYREEE (reference sequence). This CDR3 has 15 amino acids. V lost 5 bases, J lost 0 bases, and 4 bases stayed unmatched. CDR3 in DNA: TGTGCCAGCAGTTGGGGGACTAGCTCCTACAATGAGCAGTTCTTC. Amino acid sequence: CASSWGTSSYNEQFF.

This clonotype was seen at least ten times. The genes are TRBV28 and TRBJ2-1, with 8 nucleotides matching TRBD2. In germline, CDR1 is MDHEN, CDR2 SYDVKM. The V gene end was trimmed by 7 bases and the J gene end by 3 bases; junction bases not matched to a gene: 5. CDR3 length equals 14 residues. The chain's CDR3 is CASITSGDYNEQFF. The CDR3 DNA sequence: TGTGCCAGCATCACTAGCGGAGACTACAATGAGCAGTTCTTC.

With respect to this clonotype: One base away lies a much larger clone, so this may be a sequencing read error. CDR3 sequence reads: CASSQRETVELFF. CDR3 nucleotides: TGTGCCAGCAGCCAACGGGAGACCGTGGAGCTGTTTTTT. This sequence joins TRBV3-1 and TRBJ2-2; D might be TRBD2 (6 bases). The CDR3 spans 13 residues. Germline values: CDR1 LGHDT, CDR2 YNNKEL (reference sequence).

This clonotype was detected many times. This chain links TRBV2 with TRBJ1-5; D is unresolved. The length of the CDR3 is 13 residues. Trimming removed 3 bases from V and 5 bases from J, with 8 bases in between. The germline V gene has CDR1 SNHLY and CDR2 FYNNEI. CDR3 sequence reads: CASSDRGDQPQHF. The CDR3 DNA sequence: TGTGCCAGCAGTGACCGGGGAGATCAGCCCCAGCATTTT.

This clonotype was counted ten times or more. The CDR3 sequence is CASSLVGGLAPRNEQFF. CDR3 DNA: TGCGCCAGCAGCTTGGTAGGGGGACTAGCCCCACGAAATGAGCAGTTCTTC. The gene calls are TRBV5-1 and TRBJ2-1; 9 bases are shared with TRBD2. J gave up 7 bases and V 0 bases, and 11 bases lay outside the gene matches. Germline V gene lookup returns CDR1 SGHRS and CDR2 YFSETQ. The CDR3 is 17 amino acids.

This clonotype was observed a few times. CDR3 nucleotide sequence: TGTGCCAGCAGCGCGCCGGGACAGGGCTACGAGCAGTACTTC. Amino acid sequence: CASSAPGQGYEQYF. V gene TRBV9 combines with J gene TRBJ2-7; 9 nucleotides agree with TRBD1. This CDR3 contains 14 residues. Germline trimming cut 3 bases from V and 3 bases from J; bases unmatched to any gene: 4. Per germline, CDR1 SGDLS and CDR2 YYNGEE.

This clonotype came up many times. The rearrangement links TRBV5-5 to TRBJ1-1, with 12 nucleotides matching TRBD1. Germline values: CDR1 SGHKS, CDR2 YYEKEE (reference sequence). CDR3 length: 15 residues. V gave up 0 bases and J gave up 7 bases; unmatched junction bases: 4. The CDR3 protein is CASSLEGQGAGEAFF. CDR3 sequence (DNA): TGTGCCAGCAGCTTGGAGGGACAGGGGGCGGGTGAAGCTTTCTTT.

This clonotype was seen at least ten times. J is TRBJ1-2 and V is TRBV5-5, with D tentatively TRBD1 (6 bases). V dropped 2 bases and J dropped 4 bases, with 9 bases sitting between them. The CDR3 is 13 amino acids. The germline V gene has CDR1 SGHKS and CDR2 YYEKEE (reference sequence). The CDR3 DNA reads as TGTGCCAGCAGCTTAGACAGGATCTATGGCTACACCTTC. It yields the protein CASSLDRIYGYTF.

This clonotype occurred many times. The chain uses TRBV12-3 or TRBV12-4 and TRBJ1-5; 7 bases match TRBD1. The junction had 7 bases not matched to a gene; V was cut back by 6 bases and J by 2 bases. The CDR3 has 15 amino acids. The CDR3 DNA sequence: TGTGCCAGCAGGCGGGACAGCCGGGGCAATCAGCCCCAGCATTTT. Translating it yields CASRRDSRGNQPQHF.

This clonotype was picked up many times. This chain links TRBV5-6 with TRBJ2-7; 7 bases fit TRBD1. The V gene end was trimmed by 0 bases and the J gene end by 4 bases; junction bases not matched to a gene: 7. Germline V CDR1 and CDR2: SGHDT, YYEEEE. CDR3 size: 15 residues. The CDR3 region is CASSLDGQEWYEQYF. The DNA for the CDR3 is TGTGCCAGCAGCTTGGACGGACAGGAGTGGTACGAGCAGTACTTC.

Note on this clonotype: A read error may produce the germline difference seen at one junction end. J is TRBJ1-2 and V is TRBV25-1; D gene uncertain. The CDR3 has 13 residues. Germline CDR1 is MGHDK and CDR2 is SYGVNS. CDR3: CARSEDPGYGNTF. The CDR3 bases are TGTGCCAGAAGTGAAGACCCGGGCTATGGCAACACCTTC.